These T cell receptor beta chains were read from a single sample in a study of beta chain features in type 1 diabetes. Clones were read by immunoSEQ multiplex PCR, and TCRdb kept only the in-frame ones, dropping some. The sample carries about 170,000 clones, less than 10% recorded once. Sequenced sample: central memory CD4+ T cells from blood. The receptor set was obtained from a man between 18 and 35 years old with type 1 diabetes. Both conserved end residues are part of each CDR3. D genes are given only for firm matches. Clone sizes are given selectively: once, few, many, or a class where the clone is expanded.

14	.	TRBJ2-7	many	TRBV11-2	TGTGCCAGCAGCTTAGCCGGGGATAACTACGAGCAGTACTTC	CASSLAGDNYEQYF
16	TRBD1	TRBJ2-3	.	TRBV7-2	TGTGCCAGCAGCCAATTCTCCGGGACAGAAACAGATACGCAGTATTTT	CASSQFSGTETDTQYF
13	.	TRBJ1-1	few	TRBV10-3	TGTGCCATCAGTGTGGACACAAACACTGAAGCTTTCTTT	CAISVDTNTEAFF
14	.	TRBJ2-1	.	TRBV18	TGTGCCAGCTCCGCGGCTGCCGCTCTCAGTGAGCAGTTCTTC	CASSAAAALSEQFF
15	TRBD1	TRBJ2-5	.	TRBV29-1	TGCAGCGTTTCGGGTGCCAGGGGGCTTAAAGAGACCCAGTACTTC	CSVSGARGLKETQYF
14	TRBD1	TRBJ2-7	.	TRBV7-2	TGTGCCAGCAGCCAAGGACAGGCCCCCTACGAGCAGTACTTC	CASSQGQAPYEQYF
13	.	TRBJ1-4	few	TRBV30	TGTGCCTGGAAGCGATGGGAGGATGAAAAACTGTTTTTT	CAWKRWEDEKLFF
16	.	TRBJ1-1	few	TRBV23-1	TGCGCCAGCAGTCCCCATCGGGGGGGCAGCTCCACTGAAGCTTTCTTT	CASSPHRGGSSTEAFF
13	.	TRBJ1-2	.	TRBV5-4	TGTGCCAGCAGCCGGGACATCCACTATGGCTACACCTTC	CASSRDIHYGYTF
14	TRBD1	TRBJ1-4	.	TRBV5-1	TGCGCCAGCAGCCCCGGGACAGAAAATGAAAAACTGTTTTTT	CASSPGTENEKLFF
18	TRBD1	TRBJ2-7	.	TRBV14	TGTGCCAGCAGCCAAGGTACAAGGGTGGACAGGGGGCGTAAAGAGCAGTACTTC	CASSQGTRVDRGRKEQYF
13	.	TRBJ2-7	few	TRBV6-6	TGTGCCAGCAGTTACTCCAGTTCCTACGAGCAGTACTTC	CASSYSSSYEQYF
16	TRBD2	TRBJ2-7	few	TRBV5-1	TGCGCCAGCAGCTTGGAGTCTAGCGGGATCTCCTACGAGCAGTACTTC	CASSLESSGISYEQYF
11	.	TRBJ2-7	.	TRBV30	TGTGCCTGGGGCTTTACCTACGAGCAGTACTTC	CAWGFTYEQYF
15	TRBD2	TRBJ2-1	.	TRBV7-2	TGTGCCAGCAGCTCCCGTCTCGGGAGGGGAAATGAGCAGTTCTTC	CASSSRLGRGNEQFF
13	TRBD1	TRBJ2-5	.	TRBV10-3	TGTGCCATCAGTCCAGGGGGATTAGAGACCCAGTACTTC	CAISPGGLETQYF
13	.	TRBJ1-1	few	TRBV28	TGTGCCAGCAGTCCTGCTTCGGGACTTGAAGCTTTCTTT	CASSPASGLEAFF
16	.	TRBJ2-2	.	TRBV4-1	TGCGCCAGCAGCCAGGAGCAGGGGATTCTTGGCGGGGAGCTGTTTTTT	CASSQEQGILGGELFF
14	.	TRBJ2-3	few	TRBV6-1	TGTGCCAGCAGTGAAAGGGGTAGCACAGATACGCAGTATTTT	CASSERGSTDTQYF
14	TRBD2	TRBJ2-3	few	TRBV28	TGTGCCACCCAACGGGGAGGGATTACAGATACGCAGTATTTT	CATQRGGITDTQYF
17	TRBD2	TRBJ2-3	.	TRBV10-3	TGTGCCATCAGTGATAGGGCGGGGGTCACTCGCACAGATACGCAGTATTTT	CAISDRAGVTRTDTQYF
14	.	TRBJ2-2	.	TRBV5-1	TGCGCCAGCAGCTCGGGACAACCCACCGGGGAGCTGTTTTTT	CASSSGQPTGELFF
14	.	TRBJ1-1	.	TRBV5-1	TGCGCCAGCAGCTTGGGAGGGGGGAACACTGAAGCTTTCTTT	CASSLGGGNTEAFF
13	.	TRBJ1-2	.	TRBV10-3	TGTGCCATCAGAAGCGGGGCGGATCCTGGCTACACCTTC	CAIRSGADPGYTF
10	.	TRBJ2-5	few	TRBV20-1	TGCAGTGCTATCCGGGGGACCCAGTACTTC	CSAIRGTQYF
15	TRBD1	TRBJ2-1	few	TRBV4-2	TGTGCCAGCAGCCAAGAAATGGGACAGGGCGATGAGCAGTTCTTC	CASSQEMGQGDEQFF
14	.	TRBJ1-6	.	TRBV25-1	TGTGCCAGCAGTGAATTATCCTATAATTCACCCCTCCACTTT	CASSELSYNSPLHF
13	.	TRBJ2-1	few	TRBV28	TGTGCCAGCACCCTCAGCTCCTACAATGAGCAGTTCTTC	CASTLSSYNEQFF
15	TRBD2	TRBJ2-7	few	TRBV2	TGTGCCAGCAGCAAGACTAGCGGAAATCCCTACGAGCAGTACTTC	CASSKTSGNPYEQYF
15	TRBD1	TRBJ2-7	few	TRBV18	TGTGCCAGCTCACCACCGAATGGGACAGGGCTCGAGCAGTACTTC	CASSPPNGTGLEQYF
13	TRBD1	TRBJ2-7	few	TRBV2	TGTGCCAGCAGTGAGACAGGGTCCTACGAGCAGTACTTC	CASSETGSYEQYF
17	TRBD1	TRBJ2-3	few	TRBV6-1	TGTGCCAGCAGTGACCCAGGGGGCAGGAAAGGCACAGATACGCAGTATTTT	CASSDPGGRKGTDTQYF
14	.	TRBJ2-7	.	TRBV5-4	TGTGCCAGCAGCTTGGGGAGCAGGGACTACGAGCAGTACTTC	CASSLGSRDYEQYF
15	.	TRBJ2-1	.	TRBV18	TGTGCCAGCTCACCTGACAGGCAAGGGTACAATGAGCAGTTCTTC	CASSPDRQGYNEQFF
17	TRBD1	TRBJ1-2	few	TRBV28	TGTGCCAGCAGTTCACCAGCGGTGGGACAGGGACACTATGGCTACACCTTC	CASSSPAVGQGHYGYTF
15	TRBD1	TRBJ1-1	.	TRBV5-1	TGCGCCAGCAACCCGGACAGGGGGCAACACACTGAAGCTTTCTTT	CASNPDRGQHTEAFF
16	TRBD2	TRBJ2-3	few	TRBV5-6	TGTGCCAGCAGCAGGGGGACTAGCGGGAGTACAGATACGCAGTATTTT	CASSRGTSGSTDTQYF
17	.	TRBJ2-1	few	TRBV2	TGTGCCAGCAGTGAAGCGAGGCGGACACTCCGAGACAATGAGCAGTTCTTC	CASSEARRTLRDNEQFF
13	.	TRBJ2-1	few	TRBV7-6	TGTGCCAGCATCCCCTCGGGGCGGGGAGAGCAGTTCTTC	CASIPSGRGEQFF
14	.	TRBJ1-1	.	TRBV18	TGTGCCAGCTCACCGCCGGGGGAATACACTGAAGCTTTCTTT	CASSPPGEYTEAFF
14	.	TRBJ1-5	few	TRBV27	TGTGCCAGCAAAGTTAGGGGGACGGGCCAGCCCCAGCATTTT	CASKVRGTGQPQHF
16	.	TRBJ2-1	few	TRBV14	TGTGCCAGCAGTATGGATTGGGCCAAGGGGTGGAATGAGCAGTTCTTC	CASSMDWAKGWNEQFF
16	.	TRBJ2-7	.	TRBV11-2	TGTGCCAGCCGAAGTGTCCGAGGGCCGACTGCCTACGAGCAGTACTTC	CASRSVRGPTAYEQYF
18	.	TRBJ2-2	.	TRBV21-1	TGTGCCAGCAGCAAACCCCCGACTACCCCTGCGAACACCGGGGAGCTGTTTTTT	CASSKPPTTPANTGELFF
14	.	TRBJ2-7	.	TRBV13	TGTGCCAGCTCGCGACCTGGAGGGAATCGGGAGCAGTACTTC	CASSRPGGNREQYF
15	TRBD1	TRBJ2-6	.	TRBV15	TGTGCCAGTGGGACAGGGGGCTCTGGGGCCAACGTCCTGACTTTC	CASGTGGSGANVLTF
17	.	TRBJ1-1	.	TRBV4-3	TGCGCCAGCAGCCAAGGATCAAAGGCACTATCGAACACTGAAGCTTTCTTT	CASSQGSKALSNTEAFF
11	.	TRBJ2-2	few	TRBV7-2	TGTGCCAGCAGCCAGACCGGGGAGCTGTTTTTT	CASSQTGELFF
17	.	TRBJ1-4	.	TRBV15	TGTGCCACCAGCAGCCCTCCGGGAGCTCCCTTGGGTGAAAAACTGTTTTTT	CATSSPPGAPLGEKLFF
15	.	TRBJ1-1	.	TRBV11-2	TGTGCCAGCAGCTTAGATAATGGGCTTCACACTGAAGCTTTCTTT	CASSLDNGLHTEAFF
19	TRBD2	TRBJ2-7	few	TRBV7-8	TGTGCCAGCAGCTTAGTTTCGTGGTTCGATAGCGGGAGTCTCTACGAGCAGTACTTC	CASSLVSWFDSGSLYEQYF
15	.	TRBJ2-3	few	TRBV6-5	TGTGCCAGCAGCAATTACGTGCCAGACACAGATACGCAGTATTTT	CASSNYVPDTDTQYF
13	TRBD1	TRBJ2-2	few	TRBV11-2	TGTGCCAGCAGCCCACAGGGGACCGGGGAGCTGTTTTTT	CASSPQGTGELFF
15	TRBD1	TRBJ1-5	many	TRBV6-5	TGTGCCAGCAGTGCGACAGGGTCGCCCAATCAGCCCCAGCATTTT	CASSATGSPNQPQHF
14	TRBD1	TRBJ2-2	few	TRBV29-1	TGCAGCGCCCGGACAGGGGCCAACACCGGGGAGCTGTTTTTT	CSARTGANTGELFF
12	.	TRBJ1-2	few	TRBV29-1	TGCAGCGTTGAAACAGGCCGCTATGGCTACACCTTC	CSVETGRYGYTF
13	TRBD2	TRBJ2-1	.	TRBV27	TGTGCCAGCAGTTTAATGAGCGGGAGTAACCGGTTCTTC	CASSLMSGSNRFF
15	.	TRBJ2-7	.	TRBV5-1	TGCGCCAGCACCGCCGGAGGGGTAAACTCCTACGAGCAGTACTTC	CASTAGGVNSYEQYF
14	TRBD2	TRBJ2-3	.	TRBV29-1	TGCAGCGTTGAAATCGCGGGGGGGCAGGTTCCGCAGTATTTT	CSVEIAGGQVPQYF